This T cell receptor beta chain was sequenced in a study of Ad26.COV2.S vaccination and SARS-CoV-2 variants. Study overall: Intramuscular Ad26.COV2.S doses were given once or twice, 56 days apart. Findings of the study overall: Substantial response breadth was reportedly seen for spike-specific CD8+ and CD4+ T cells after vaccination. Analytic work on TCR breadth and depth might have understated the full extent of total T cell responses.

The sample's treatment: some 20 received Ad26.COV2.S at low or high dose, single or two shots; roughly five received placebo; per-sample allocation not given. Specimen acquisition occurred on day 63 following the initial vaccine or placebo injection. Wuhan-strain spike was delivered by a replication-incompetent Ad26 vector. Generated by immunoSEQ multiplex PCR, the TCRdb table keeps only in-frame clones and is missing some. The sample includes about 450,000 clones, 89% of them seen just once. On this clone itself: Its antigen is still unknown.

Germline CDR1 is KGHSH and CDR2 is LQKENI. With V trimmed by 0 bases and J by 7 bases, 6 bases remained unmatched. The CDR3 loop spans 15 amino acids. The origin of this receptor is a person between 18 and 60 years old who received the Ad26.COV2.S COVID-19 vaccine or a placebo. The sequenced sample was peripheral blood, obtained in a trial of Ad26.COV2.S vaccine versus placebo. V and J are TRBV18 and TRBJ2-1; 7 nucleotides line up with TRBD1. DNA for the CDR3: TGTGCCAGCTCACCACCTGGACAGGTCCATAATGAGCAGTTCTTC. This translates into CASSPPGQVHNEQFF.